This T cell receptor (beta chain) was retrieved from a study of T cells in lung cancer brain metastases. Overall study results and limits: Most clones were lesion-specific, with limited overlap between paired lesions (Morisita around 0.2).

This clone was detected only a few times. Its antigen remains unknown. Each sample used about 2–4.92 ug genomic DNA, matched between paired samples. Some clones are missing from TCRdb's copy, which holds only in-frame ones; the method was immunoSEQ multiplex PCR. This sample has about 3,500 clones, with less than 90% found just once. Patients had either synchronous oligometastatic disease or delayed solitary brain metastasis recurrence. No patient had a history of multiple malignancies, as such patients were excluded. V shed 0 bases and J shed 6 bases, with 11 bases lying between them. Germline assignment: CDR1 GTSNPN and CDR2 SVGIG (reference sequence). The CDR3 sequence is 13 residues long.

The V call is TRBV30, the J call TRBJ1-1; D is unresolved. The sequence was obtained from a woman between 50 and 59 years old with non-small cell lung cancer. Sequences were obtained from tumor tissue from the primary lung tumor. The CDR3 protein is CAWSVLGMAEAFF. DNA of the CDR3: TGTGCCTGGAGTGTTCTGGGCATGGCTGAAGCTTTCTTT.